This T cell receptor (beta chain) was documented in a study of T cells after yellow fever vaccination. Template switching by 5'RACE produced TCR cDNA, adding a universal primer site and UMIs. Each CDR3 protein is one row after TCRdb ran MiXCR on the 5' RACE reads. Here the sample spans some 150,000 distinct CDR3 sequences, less than 8.5% being singletons. Study-wide findings and caveats: One caveat is that FACS-sorted repertoires could contain abundant clonotypes contaminating from the bulk population.

The CDR3 sequence is 15 residues long. V was pared by 3 bases and J by 0 bases, with 8 bases between. Germline-derived CDR1 and CDR2 are LNHDA and SQIVND (reference sequence). On this clonotype itself: The antigen is not known.

This clonotype originated in a man in his thirties or forties who received the YFV17D yellow fever vaccine. The material sequenced was CD4+ T cells sorted from PBMCs, taken 10 days after the yellow fever booster vaccination. This sequence joins TRBV19 and TRBJ2-2, with a tentative D call TRBD1 (5 bases). The CDR3 nucleotides are TGTGCCAGTAGTATCCAGGGAACGAACACCGGGGAGCTGTTTTTT. This encodes CASSIQGTNTGELFF.